This TCR beta chain stems from a study of regulatory and conventional T cells in RAG deficiency. Study-level results: Omenn patients showed >80% Treg-Tconv overlap and shorter CDR3 lengths. Omenn CD25-high CD127-low cells may be activated cells, not true Tregs. Shannon entropy fell and Simpson indices rose in RAG-deficient patients.

Conventional CD4+ T cells were sorted from blood as CD25-low CD127-high cells. The germline V gene has CDR1 SNHLY and CDR2 FYNNEI. Losses at the gene ends were 4 bases for V and 7 bases for J; bases not matched to a gene: 5. CDR3 size: 15 residues. Profiling relied on immunoSEQ multiplex PCR, and the TCRdb table lists in-frame clones only, not all of them. The sample gives tens of thousands of clones, 85% to 95% of which show up once; about 0.73% is in the top ten. This clone was observed a few times. Its target is unknown. The same sample was also studied in work on regulatory T cells. As that study records: Amplification used 52 TRBV primers and 13 TRBJ primers. Patient repertoires had restricted TRB V-J pairs and skewed V and J usage, most in Tregs.

The source of this sequence is a human donor in good health. The gene calls are TRBV2 and TRBJ1-6; 9 bases align to TRBD1. The sample was CD4+ T cells sorted from blood. CDR3 sequence reads: CASSGDRVGNSPLHF. The CDR3 nucleotides read TGTGCCAGCAGTGGGGACAGGGTTGGGAATTCACCCCTCCACTTT. Full variable domain (outside the CDR3, taken from reference TRBV2 and TRBJ1-6): EPEVTQTPSHQVTQMGQEVILRCVPISNHLYFYWYRQILGQKVEFLVSFYNNEISEKSEIFDDQFSVERPDGSNFTLKIRSTKLEDSAMYFCASSGDRVGNSPLHFGNGTRLTVT.